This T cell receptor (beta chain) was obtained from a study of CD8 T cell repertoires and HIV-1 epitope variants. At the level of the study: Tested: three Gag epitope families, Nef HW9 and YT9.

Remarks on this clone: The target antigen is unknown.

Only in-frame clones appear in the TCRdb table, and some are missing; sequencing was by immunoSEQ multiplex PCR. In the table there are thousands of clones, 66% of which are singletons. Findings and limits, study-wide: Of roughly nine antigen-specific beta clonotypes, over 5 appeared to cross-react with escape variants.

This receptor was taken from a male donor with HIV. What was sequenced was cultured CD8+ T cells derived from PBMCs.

CDR3 in amino acids: CASSKIRDYPQFYNEQFF. In DNA form, the CDR3 reads TGTGCCAGCAGCAAAATTCGGGACTATCCCCAGTTCTACAATGAGCAGTTCTTC. The J gene is TRBJ2-1, the V gene TRBV7-6, with 7 positions matching TRBD2. The CDR3 covers 18 residues. Trimming at V came to 5 bases and at J to 3 bases, leaving 16 bases not matched to a gene. Germline V lookup: CDR1 SGHVS, CDR2 FNYEAQ.